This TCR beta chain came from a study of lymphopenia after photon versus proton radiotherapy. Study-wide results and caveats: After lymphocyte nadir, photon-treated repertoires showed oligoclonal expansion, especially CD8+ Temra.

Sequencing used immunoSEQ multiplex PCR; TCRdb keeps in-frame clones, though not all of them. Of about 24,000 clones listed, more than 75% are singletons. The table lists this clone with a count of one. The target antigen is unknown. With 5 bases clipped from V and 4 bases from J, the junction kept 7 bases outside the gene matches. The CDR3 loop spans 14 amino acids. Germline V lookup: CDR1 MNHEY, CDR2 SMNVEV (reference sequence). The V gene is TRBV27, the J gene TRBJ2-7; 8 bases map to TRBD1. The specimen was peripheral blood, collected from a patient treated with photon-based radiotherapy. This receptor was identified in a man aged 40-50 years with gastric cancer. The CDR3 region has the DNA TGTGCCAGCAGTACCGGACAGGGTTGGTACGAGCAGTACTTC. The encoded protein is CASSTGQGWYEQYF.